These 32 T cell receptor beta chains were sequenced from one sample in a study of T cell repertoires in cytomegalovirus infection. TCRdb redid the calling of the reads with MiXCR, one entry per CDR3 protein. The sample yields around 120,000 distinct CDR3 sequences, 20% to 30% seen once. For these TCRs, the target antigens are not known. Sequencing was done on a sample of PBMCs, sequenced either directly or after in vitro stimulation (not recorded which). Receptors originate from a human donor in good health (CMV status not recorded). Some clones in this sample may be carry-over from other donors' samples.

The chain couples TRBV27 to TRBJ2-1; D ambiguous. The CDR3 spans 15 residues. V was pared by 0 bases and J by 9 bases, with 15 bases between. Per germline, CDR1 MNHEY and CDR2 SMNVEV (reference sequence). In DNA form, the CDR3 reads TGTGCCAGCAGTTTATCGCAGGTAGGGATAGGTGAGCAGTTCTTC. Amino acids: CASSLSQVGIGEQFF.

The chain combines TRBV6-5 with TRBJ2-7; TRBD1 aligns across 11 bases. This CDR3 is built from 14 residues. CDR1 and CDR2 (germline): MNHEY, SVGAGI. V shed 5 bases, J shed 5 bases, and the junction held 5 bases outside the gene matches. CDR3 in DNA: TGTGCCAGCAGTGCCCGGGACAGGGGGAACGAGCAGTACGTC. It yields the protein CASSARDRGNEQYV.

This clonotype was recorded many times. The CDR3 bases are TGTGCCAGCACCTCAGGCCACCTTGCCTACGAGCAGTACTTC. Its translation is CASTSGHLAYEQYF. The chain carries TRBV7-2 and TRBJ2-7; no definite D call. The V gene lost 7 bases and the J gene lost 2 bases, with 15 bases spanning the gap. This CDR3 is built from 14 residues. CDR1 and CDR2 from the germline V gene are SGHTA and FQGNSA.

V usage is TRBV18 and J usage is TRBJ2-3, with 8 bases matching TRBD2. Trimming at V came to 6 bases and at J to 0 bases, leaving 8 bases not matched to a gene. The CDR3 runs to 16 residues. Per the germline V gene, CDR1 is KGHSH and CDR2 is LQKENI. The CDR3 loop is CASSTSAGGSTDTQYF. Here the CDR3 DNA reads TGTGCCAGCTCTACCAGTGCGGGAGGAAGCACAGATACGCAGTATTTT. The full variable domain, rest sourced from reference TRBV18 and TRBJ2-3, is NAGVMQNPRHLVRRRGQEARLRCSPMKGHSHVYWYRQLPEEGLKFMVYLQKENIIDESGMPKERFSAEFPKEGPSILRIQQVVRGDSAAYFCASSTSAGGSTDTQYFGPGTRLTVL.

This clonotype was observed a handful of times. J is TRBJ2-7 and V is TRBV27; no clear D. The CDR3 sequence is 11 residues long. Trimming stripped 6 bases from V and 12 bases from J, with 15 bases between. Per the germline V gene, CDR1 is MNHEY and CDR2 is SMNVEV (reference sequence). The CDR3 region has the DNA TGTGCCAGCAGCGATATACTATTTCTGTACGTC. Amino acids: CASSDILFLYV.

This clonotype was seen many times. The chain carries TRBV4-1 and TRBJ1-2; D is undetermined. Germline loops: CDR1 MGHRA, CDR2 YSYEKL. The CDR3 has 20 residues. Trimming took off 3 bases at V and 0 bases at J, with 26 bases between the two ends. For the CDR3, the DNA is TGCGCCAGCAGCCACCTCCTTAAGGCAGGAGGGCCCGCTGCTAACTATGGCTACACCTTC. It codes for CASSHLLKAGGPAANYGYTF.

The chain is built from TRBV7-8 and TRBJ2-7; D gene ambiguous. Trimming removed 4 bases at V and 0 bases at J, with 10 bases between. Germline CDR1 is SGHVS and CDR2 is FQNEAQ. The CDR3 covers 14 residues. The CDR3, as DNA: TGTGCCAGCAGCTACGACATAAGCTCCTACGAGCAGTACGTC. This encodes CASSYDISSYEQYV.

The table lists this clonotype with a few counts. The germline gene is not matched at one end of the junction; a read error may be the cause. The rearrangement links TRBV5-1 to TRBJ2-7; TRBD2 is a possible D gene (5 bases). In germline, CDR1 is SGHRS, CDR2 YFSETQ. There are 11 residues in the CDR3. CDR3 region: CASSSGLGLQF. The CDR3 region has the DNA TGCGCCAGCAGCTCTGGACTTGGTCTCCAGTTC.

This clonotype was seen ten or more times. Written as DNA, the CDR3 is TGTGCCAGCAGCTTAGTCACACTGAACACTGAAGCTTTCTTT. Residues: CASSLVTLNTEAFF. This chain uses TRBV7-2 with TRBJ1-1; no definite D call. Looked up from germline, CDR1 is SGHTA and CDR2 is FQGNSA. Trimming stripped 1 base from V and 0 bases from J, with 6 bases between. The CDR3 is 14 residues long. Complete variable domain (other parts from reference TRBV7-2 and TRBJ1-1): GAGVSQSPSNKVTEKGKDVELRCDPISGHTALYWYRQSLGQGLEFLIYFQGNSAPDKSGLPSDRFSAERTGGSVSTLTIQRTQQEDSAVYLCASSLVTLNTEAFFGQGTRLTVV.

The rearrangement uses TRBV6-2 or TRBV6-3 and TRBJ1-5, with D maybe TRBD1 (5 bases). The CDR3 is 15 residues long. Trimming cost V 6 bases and J 8 bases, with 20 bases left between them. Germline-derived CDR1 and CDR2 are MNHEY and SVGEGT. The CDR3 DNA is TGTGCCAGCAGCCTAACCCCGGGGGTTTCAGAGCCCCAGCATTTT. It yields the protein CASSLTPGVSEPQHF.

This clonotype appeared a few times. J is TRBJ2-7 and V is TRBV29-1; D possibly corresponds to TRBD2 (6 bases). CDR3 length equals 18 residues. Trimming took off 0 bases at V and 3 bases at J, with 24 bases between the two ends. In germline, CDR1 is SQVTM, CDR2 ANQGSEA. The CDR3, as DNA: TGCAGCGTTGAAGATTTTAGCGGCAAAGACCTCGCCTTCTACGAGCAGTACGTC. Translating it yields CSVEDFSGKDLAFYEQYV.

This clonotype was seen a few times. DNA for the CDR3: TGTGCCAGCAGCTTAGGTTTTAGGTGGGGTAATGAAAAACTGTTTTTT. Encoded protein: CASSLGFRWGNEKLFF. The chain recombines TRBV11-2 with TRBJ1-4; D is ambiguous. The CDR3 is 16 amino acids. The V gene's germline CDR1 is SGHAT and CDR2 FQNNGV. V was shortened by 1 base and J by 4 bases, with 13 bases between the two germline ends.

The chain uses TRBV28 and TRBJ2-7; 10 bases align to TRBD2. The length of the CDR3 is 17 residues. V was clipped by 3 bases and J by 5 bases; unmatched bases: 13. Looked up from germline, CDR1 is MDHEN and CDR2 is SYDVKM. DNA of the CDR3: TGTGCCAGCAGTTTGCCATTTTCTAGCGGGAGTATTGACGAGCAGTACTTC. Amino acid sequence: CASSLPFSSGSIDEQYF.

The chain carries TRBV7-2 and TRBJ2-3; 8 bases line up with TRBD2. This CDR3 contains 16 residues. The germline gives CDR1 SGHTA, CDR2 FQGNSA. Germline trimming cut 1 base from V and 0 bases from J; bases unmatched to any gene: 3. The CDR3 coding sequence is TGTGCCAGCAGCTTAGGGGCGGGGGGTAGCACAGATACGCAGTATTTT. Translated, it gives CASSLGAGGSTDTQYF.

This clonotype was observed a few times. The chain carries TRBV7-2 and TRBJ2-4; perhaps TRBD1 as D (5 bases). Germline V gene lookup returns CDR1 SGHTA and CDR2 FQGNSA. The CDR3 consists of 16 residues. V was shortened by 1 base and J by 1 base, with 11 bases between the two germline ends. CDR3 sequence reads: CASSLGQFVAKNIQYF. CDR3 coding DNA: TGTGCCAGCAGCTTAGGACAGTTCGTGGCCAAAAACATTCAGTACTTC.

This clonotype was seen a handful of times. The CDR3 loop reads CASSFKGNTEAFF. The CDR3 nucleotides are TGTGCCAGCAGTTTCAAGGGAAACACTGAAGCTTTCTTT. The chain combines TRBV12-3 or TRBV12-4 with TRBJ1-1; D remains unclear. The CDR3 is 13 residues long. V lost 3 bases and J lost 2, with 7 bases in between.

The chain links TRBV7-2 to TRBJ2-6; no definite D call. This CDR3 is 14 amino acids long. Per the germline V gene, CDR1 is SGHTA and CDR2 is FQGNSA. Trimming took off 4 bases at V and 9 bases at J, with 13 bases between the two ends. As DNA, the CDR3 is TGTGCCAGCAGCTACCCCATTCGGCTCAACGTCCTGACTTTC. It is translated as CASSYPIRLNVLTF.

The chain recombines TRBV7-2 with TRBJ2-1, with 12 nucleotides matching TRBD2. V was clipped by 5 bases and J by 6 bases; unmatched bases: 8. Germline loops: CDR1 SGHTA, CDR2 FQGNSA. The CDR3 has 16 residues. CDR3 residues: CASSTRLAGEFNEQFF. The DNA of the CDR3 is TGTGCCAGCAGCACCCGACTAGCGGGAGAGTTCAATGAGCAGTTCTTC.

The chain recombines TRBV7-3 with TRBJ2-3; 8 bases fit TRBD1. CDR1 and CDR2 (germline): SGHTA, FQGTGA. After removal of 5 bases from V and 1 base from J, the junction contained 5 bases not matched to a gene. This CDR3 is 15 amino acids long. Written as DNA, the CDR3 is TGTGCCAGCAGCCTCCAGGGACAGGGCACAGATACGCAGTATTTT. It specifies CASSLQGQGTDTQYF.

This clonotype has only a few counts. The V call is TRBV11-2, the J call TRBJ1-3, with a tentative D call TRBD1 (6 bases). This CDR3 has 17 amino acids. The germline V gene has CDR1 SGHAT and CDR2 FQNNGV. Trimming shortened V by 1 base and J by 4 bases, and 17 bases separated the two germline ends. Here the CDR3 reads CASSLVVGTPGGNTIYF. CDR3 DNA sequence: TGTGCCAGCAGCTTAGTGGTCGGGACACCGGGGGGAAACACCATATATTTT.

The chain links TRBV12-3 or TRBV12-4 to TRBJ2-7, with D unresolved. The CDR3 is made up of 13 amino acids. V was clipped by 2 bases and J by 4 bases, with 9 bases between them. The CDR3 loop is CASSLIGRYEQYV. Written as DNA, the CDR3 is TGTGCCAGCAGTTTAATTGGTAGATACGAGCAGTACGTC.

This clonotype was detected only a few times. The V call is TRBV4-3, the J call TRBJ2-2; 10 bases fit TRBD1. From germline, CDR1 is LGHNA and CDR2 YSLEER. Germline trimming cut 1 base from V and 7 bases from J; bases unmatched to any gene: 9. The CDR3 has 17 residues. In nucleotides, the CDR3 is TGCGCCAGCAGCCAAGCCGGGACAGGGGTTAAGGGCGGGGAGCTGTTTTTT. It specifies CASSQAGTGVKGGELFF.

There are many counts of this clonotype. The chain has TRBV28 and TRBJ2-5; 8 bases map to TRBD2. Germline-derived CDR1 and CDR2 are MDHEN and SYDVKM. The CDR3 length is 16 residues. The junction had 16 bases not matched to a gene; V was cut back by 7 bases and J by 6 bases. DNA for the CDR3: TGTGCCAGCACCTTTGGACCGGGACTAGAGGCTAAGACCCAGTACTTC. It is translated as CASTFGPGLEAKTQYF.

This chain joins TRBV20-1 and TRBJ2-3; D could derive from TRBD1 or TRBD2 (6 bases each). Trimming stripped 0 bases from V and 4 bases from J, with 11 bases between. The V gene's germline CDR1 is DFQATT and CDR2 SNEGSKA (reference sequence). The CDR3 has 14 residues. CDR3 nucleotide sequence: TGCAGTGCTAGAGATCGGGGGCCCGCAGATACGCAGTATTTT. This translates into CSARDRGPADTQYF.

This clonotype was detected ten times or more. This sequence joins TRBV7-8 and TRBJ2-3; D may be TRBD2 (6 bases). CDR3 length equals 15 residues. CDR1 is SGHVS, CDR2 FQNEAQ, per germline. The V gene lost 0 bases and the J gene lost 6 bases, with 13 bases spanning the gap. The CDR3 DNA is TGTGCCAGCAGCTTAGCGCTAGCGACGTCGGATACGCAGTATTTT. Amino acid sequence: CASSLALATSDTQYF.

The rearrangement uses TRBV12-3 or TRBV12-4 and TRBJ2-4; no clear D. This CDR3 region has 13 residues. Trimming took off 0 bases at V and 6 bases at J, with 6 bases between the two ends. The CDR3 nucleotides read TGTGCCAGCAGTTTAGCCACCGGAAACATTCAGTACTTC. Its translation: CASSLATGNIQYF.

The V and J genes are TRBV15 and TRBJ2-5; TRBD2 matches 10 bases. Trimming removed 3 bases from V and 1 base from J; junction bases left unmatched: 5. Germline CDR1 and CDR2: LNHNV and YYDKDF (reference sequence). This CDR3 contains 16 residues. CDR3 nucleotides: TGTGCCACCAGCAGCGGCCGACTAGCGGGCCAAGAGACCCAGTACTTC. Its translation is CATSSGRLAGQETQYF.

CDR3 bases: TGCGCCAGCAGCCTCGAGACAGGGCTTGGAGAGCAGTTCTTC. This translates into CASSLETGLGEQFF. The V and J genes are TRBV4-1 and TRBJ2-1, with 7 bases fitting TRBD1. This CDR3 has 14 amino acids. V was pared by 4 bases and J by 10 bases, with 10 bases of the junction left unmatched. Germline CDR1 reads MGHRA; CDR2 reads YSYEKL.

This clonotype has ten or more counts. This chain links TRBV5-6 with TRBJ1-2, with D unresolved. Between the trimmed V and J ends, which lost 2 bases and 4 bases, there was a span of 15 bases. This CDR3 region has 15 residues. The germline gives CDR1 SGHDT, CDR2 YYEEEE. The CDR3 loop is CASSFGSYLFYGYTF. The CDR3 DNA sequence: TGTGCCAGCAGCTTTGGATCGTACCTATTCTATGGCTACACCTTC.

In its sample, this clonotype was seen a few times. The rearrangement links TRBV19 to TRBJ1-6; TRBD1 matches 10 bases. V was clipped by 5 bases and J by 9 bases; unmatched bases: 4. The germline V gene has CDR1 LNHDA and CDR2 SQIVND (reference sequence). CDR3 size: 14 residues. The CDR3 sequence: CASSRDRGGSPLHF. In nucleotides, the CDR3 is TGTGCCAGTAGTCGGGACAGGGGTGGTTCACCCCTCCACTTT.

The chain is built from TRBV28 and TRBJ2-1; 12 nucleotides match TRBD2. Germline-derived CDR1 and CDR2 are MDHEN and SYDVKM. With 5 bases clipped from V and 5 bases from J, the junction kept 10 bases outside the gene matches. This CDR3 contains 17 residues. CDR3 loop: CASSPTLGLAGHNEQFF. CDR3 bases: TGTGCCAGCAGTCCCACCCTCGGACTAGCGGGACACAATGAGCAGTTCTTC.

This clonotype was seen ten or more times. The V gene is TRBV10-2, the J gene TRBJ2-1, with 9 bases lining up with TRBD2. Germline CDR1 WSHSY, CDR2 SAAADI. This CDR3 comprises 15 residues. The J segment lost 8 bases and the V segment lost 5 bases, leaving 10 bases of the junction unmatched. Here the CDR3 DNA reads TGCGCCAGCAGTTCTCTAGCGGGACCTCTGGATGAGCAGTTCTTC. Its translation: CASSSLAGPLDEQFF.